Shown below are 18 T cell receptor beta chains from a single sample sequenced in a study of immune evolution from preneoplasia to lung adenocarcinoma. TCRdb's copy holds only in-frame clones and misses some; the assay was immunoSEQ multiplex PCR. The table shows some 5,600 clones, with roughly 75% occurring only once. The specimen was FFPE normal lung tissue adjacent to the tumor. Source of these receptors: a person aged 50-70 years with lung adenocarcinoma.

This chain uses TRBV28 with TRBJ2-4; D gene uncertain. Germline V gives CDR1 MDHEN, CDR2 SYDVKM. This CDR3 region has 13 residues. V shed 5 bases and J shed 10 bases, with 15 bases lying between them. DNA for the CDR3: TGTGCCAGCAGTCCCTCCGCAGCGTTGATTCAGTACTTC. Translating it yields CASSPSAALIQYF.

The chain employs TRBV27 and TRBJ2-7; the match to TRBD2 covers 9 bases. Germline lookup yields CDR1 MNHEY and CDR2 SMNVEV (reference sequence). The CDR3 covers 15 residues. With 6 bases clipped from V and 7 bases from J, the junction kept 13 bases outside the gene matches. Here the CDR3 reads CASSGGLAAIREQYF. CDR3 sequence (DNA): TGTGCCAGCAGCGGGGGACTAGCTGCCATCCGGGAGCAGTACTTC.

This clone is labeled large. The genes are TRBV11-3 and TRBJ2-4; 9 bases align to TRBD2. This CDR3 contains 18 residues. With V trimmed by 1 base and J by 5 bases, 12 bases remained unmatched. Germline V lookup: CDR1 SGHNT, CDR2 YENEEA. CDR3 sequence reads: CASSLARAGTSSQNIQYF. The CDR3 nucleotides are TGTGCCAGCAGCTTAGCCCGGGCCGGGACTAGCAGCCAAAACATTCAGTACTTC. Using reference TRBV11-3 and TRBJ2-4 for the parts outside the CDR3, the full variable domain is EAGVVQSPRYKIIEKKQPVAFWCNPISGHNTLYWYLQNLGQGPELLIRYENEEAVDDSQLPKDRFSAERLKGVDSTLKIQPAELGDSAVYLCASSLARAGTSSQNIQYFGAGTRLSVL.

This chain uses TRBV20-1 with TRBJ2-5; D not resolved. V was shortened by 6 bases and J by 4 bases, with 6 bases between the two germline ends. Germline lookup yields CDR1 DFQATT and CDR2 SNEGSKA (reference sequence). The length of the CDR3 is 10 residues. The CDR3 loop is CSARRETQYF. The CDR3 region has the DNA TGCAGTGCCCGGCGAGAGACCCAGTACTTC.

Within the sample, this clone is large. This chain connects TRBV4-1 to TRBJ2-7, with TRBD2 as a possible D gene (6 bases). The CDR3 spans 16 residues. Germline lookup yields CDR1 MGHRA and CDR2 YSYEKL. V lost 0 bases and J 1 base, leaving 13 bases between the germline ends. CDR3 residues: CASSQDPGVGSYEQYF. DNA for the CDR3: TGCGCCAGCAGCCAAGATCCGGGGGTTGGATCCTACGAGCAGTACTTC.

The sample holds a few counts of this clone. The chain recombines TRBV28 with TRBJ1-2, with TRBD1 identical over 8 bases. V lost 6 bases, J lost 5 bases, and 8 bases stayed unmatched. Germline V gives CDR1 MDHEN, CDR2 SYDVKM. The CDR3 covers 14 residues. CDR3 DNA sequence: TGTGCCAGCAGATCCGGGGGGACAGGTTATGGCTACACCTTC. Translating gives CASRSGGTGYGYTF.

The V gene is TRBV6-5, the J gene TRBJ1-5; D not certain. The V gene lost 2 bases and the J gene lost 5 bases, with 4 bases spanning the gap. Germline CDR1 is MNHEY and CDR2 is SVGAGI. This CDR3 contains 12 residues. CDR3 sequence reads: CASSYKDQPQHF. The CDR3 DNA reads TGTGCCAGCAGTTACAAGGATCAGCCCCAGCATTTT.

The chain uses TRBV9 and TRBJ2-1; 8 nucleotides line up with TRBD2. Germline trimming cut 4 bases from V and 8 bases from J; bases unmatched to any gene: 8. The length of the CDR3 is 14 residues. Germline CDR1 and CDR2: SGDLS and YYNGEE. The CDR3 nucleotides read TGTGCCAGCAGCCTAGACTGGACTAGCTATGAGCAGTTCTTC. This gives the protein CASSLDWTSYEQFF. Looking up the rest from reference TRBV9 and TRBJ2-1 gives the full variable domain: DSGVTQTPKHLITATGQRVTLRCSPRSGDLSVYWYQQSLDQGLQFLIQYYNGEERAKGNILERFSAQQFPDLHSELNLSSLELGDSALYFCASSLDWTSYEQFFGPGTRLTVL.

This chain uses TRBV7-6 with TRBJ1-1, with D hard to call. CDR1 SGHVS and CDR2 FNYEAQ come from the germline V gene. The length of the CDR3 is 14 residues. V was clipped by 0 bases and J by 12 bases, with 17 bases between them. CDR3 protein: CASSLAIGFDVPFF. The CDR3 DNA follows: TGTGCCAGCAGCTTAGCGATTGGCTTCGATGTTCCTTTCTTT.

This chain connects TRBV6-6 to TRBJ2-7; no clear D gene. CDR1 MNHNY and CDR2 SVGAGI come from the germline V gene (reference sequence). The CDR3 is 12 amino acids. The V and J ends lost 4 bases and 6 bases respectively, with 10 bases between them. CDR3 DNA sequence: TGTGCCAGCAGTTCCCCCTTAGCCGAGCAGTACTTC. Its protein product is CASSSPLAEQYF.

The V call is TRBV25-1, the J call TRBJ2-7; D might be TRBD1 (5 bases). The CDR3 spans 12 residues. Germline CDR1 MGHDK, CDR2 SYGVNS. Trimming removed 5 bases from V and 4 bases from J, with 9 bases in between. CDR3 nucleotides: TGTGCCAGCAGTCCTCAGGGATACGAGCAGTACTTC. Encoded protein: CASSPQGYEQYF.

The chain carries TRBV6-1 and TRBJ2-5, with D possibly called TRBD1 or TRBD2 (6 bases each). Germline V gene lookup returns CDR1 MNHNS and CDR2 SASEGT. The CDR3 runs 13 residues. V was clipped by 7 bases and J by 1 base, with 10 bases between them. CDR3 nucleotides: TGTGCCAGCATTAGGGGGGTCCAAGAGACCCAGTACTTC. Translating it yields CASIRGVQETQYF.

The chain links TRBV25-1 to TRBJ2-5, with D tentatively TRBD2 (6 bases). Trimming removed 2 bases at V and 2 bases at J, with 12 bases between. Germline CDR1 is MGHDK and CDR2 is SYGVNS. The CDR3 has 15 residues. The CDR3 loop is CASSEEEGGQETQYF. The CDR3 nucleotides read TGTGCCAGCAGTGAAGAAGAGGGAGGACAAGAGACCCAGTACTTC.

The chain joins TRBV6-5 to TRBJ1-1; TRBD1 matches 7 bases. After removal of 0 bases from V and 8 bases from J, the junction contained 6 bases not matched to a gene. The CDR3 consists of 14 residues. Germline V CDR1 and CDR2: MNHEY, SVGAGI. The CDR3 bases are TGTGCCAGCAGTTACTCTACCGACAGGGCGGAAGCTTTCTTT. It is translated as CASSYSTDRAEAFF.

This clone was seen more than once but under ten times. This chain links TRBV29-1 with TRBJ1-2, with D possibly being TRBD1 (5 bases). Germline assignment: CDR1 SQVTM and CDR2 ANQGSEA. The CDR3 covers 12 residues. V was trimmed by 7 bases and J by 4 bases, leaving 13 bases between them. This CDR3 is CSARGGAYGYTF. CDR3 coding DNA: TGCAGCGCCCGGGGTGGGGCCTATGGCTACACCTTC.

In its sample, this clone was seen a few times. Within the sample, other DNA sequences also encode this same CDR3. The chain employs TRBV10-3 and TRBJ2-7, with 9 positions matching TRBD1. V was pared by 7 bases and J by 3 bases, with 4 bases of the junction left unmatched. Germline V lookup: CDR1 ENHRY, CDR2 SYGVKD. The CDR3 loop spans 13 amino acids. The CDR3 is CAINPGQGYEQYF. CDR3 DNA sequence: TGTGCCATCAACCCGGGACAGGGCTACGAGCAGTACTTC.

This chain connects TRBV6-1 to TRBJ1-2; unclear D gene. V lost 8 bases and J lost 1, with 5 bases in between. The germline V gene encodes CDR1 MNHNS and CDR2 SASEGT. This CDR3 comprises 11 residues. The CDR3: CASEGNYGYTF. In DNA form, the CDR3 reads TGTGCCAGCGAAGGTAACTATGGCTACACCTTC.

The chain links TRBV5-4 to TRBJ2-2; 10 nucleotides align to TRBD2. The J segment lost 5 bases and the V segment lost 3 bases, leaving 7 bases of the junction unmatched. This CDR3 spans 16 amino acids. CDR1 is SGHNT, CDR2 YYREEE, per germline (reference sequence). The CDR3 bases are TGTGCCAGCAGCTCCTTAGCGGGAGGTCGGACCGGGGAGCTGTTTTTT. This encodes CASSSLAGGRTGELFF. Full variable domain (outside the CDR3, taken from reference TRBV5-4 and TRBJ2-2): ETGVTQSPTHLIKTRGQQVTLRCSSQSGHNTVSWYQQALGQGPQFIFQYYREEENGRGNFPPRFSGLQFPNYSSELNVNALELDDSALYLCASSSLAGGRTGELFFGEGSRLTVL.